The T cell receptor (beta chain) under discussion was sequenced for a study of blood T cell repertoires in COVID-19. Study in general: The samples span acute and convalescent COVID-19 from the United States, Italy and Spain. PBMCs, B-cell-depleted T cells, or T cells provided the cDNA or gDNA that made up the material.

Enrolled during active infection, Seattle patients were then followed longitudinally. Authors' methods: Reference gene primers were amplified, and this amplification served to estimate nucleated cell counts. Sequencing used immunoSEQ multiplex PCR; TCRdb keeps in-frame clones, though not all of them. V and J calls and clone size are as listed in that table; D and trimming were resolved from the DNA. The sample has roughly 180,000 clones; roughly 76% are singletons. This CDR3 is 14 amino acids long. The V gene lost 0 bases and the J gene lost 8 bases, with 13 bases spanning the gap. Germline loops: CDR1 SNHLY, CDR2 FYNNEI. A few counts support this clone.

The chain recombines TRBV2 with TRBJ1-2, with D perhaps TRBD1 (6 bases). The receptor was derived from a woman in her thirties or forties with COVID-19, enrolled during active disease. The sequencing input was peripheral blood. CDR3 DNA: TGTGCCAGCAGTGAAGCGCAGGGGCTGGGAGGCTACACCTTC. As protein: CASSEAQGLGGYTF.